This TCR beta chain was recorded in a study of cytomegalovirus exposure and HLA in healthy donors. Study-wide points: Another analysis was done later, and it associated 16,951 TCR beta sequences with HLA alleles at 0.05 false discovery rate. Generally TCR sequences proved uncommon, though certain public TCRs appeared in numerous donors. Among TCR beta chains, those listed as cytomegalovirus-associated numbered under 200.

PCR was performed using 60 Vbeta and 13 Jbeta primers. Libraries were prepared by immunoSEQ multiplex PCR; TCRdb keeps only in-frame clonotypes and omits some of them. The sample holds tens of thousands of clones, 60% to 80% seen once. The germline V gene has CDR1 SGHRS and CDR2 YFSETQ. This CDR3 is built from 19 residues. The V segment lost 1 base and the J segment 2 bases; nucleotides outside the gene matches: 15. Donors in the study were healthy people who gave bone marrow. For this clone: Its antigen is not identified.

This receptor was obtained from a man in his 60s in good health and CMV-seropositive. This chain connects TRBV5-1 to TRBJ2-3; TRBD2 aligns across 8 bases. The sequencing input was PBMCs. The CDR3 sequence: CASSLRPGSRTSTTDTQYF. Here the CDR3 DNA reads TGCGCCAGCAGCTTGCGTCCGGGCTCCCGGACTAGCACCACAGATACGCAGTATTTT.